These 27 T cell receptor beta chains were all obtained from the same sample, sequenced in a study of beta chain features in type 1 diabetes. All of the isolated RNA was reverse transcribed, so expressed TCRB transcripts were sequenced. Sequenced by immunoSEQ multiplex PCR; TCRdb stores in-frame clones only, minus some. This table holds 110,000 to 150,000 clones, around 8.7% found once. The sequencing input was central memory CD4+ T cells from blood. Receptors were obtained from a man younger than 30 in good health.

This clone was seen a few times. The V call is TRBV18, the J call TRBJ2-7; possible D gene TRBD2, 5 bases. This CDR3 region has 14 residues. The V end was cut by 5 bases, the J end by 0 bases, with 11 bases between. The germline gives CDR1 KGHSH, CDR2 LQKENI. The CDR3 spells CASSTDLNSYEQYF. CDR3 DNA: TGTGCCAGCTCAACGGACTTAAACTCCTACGAGCAGTACTTC. Variable domain in full (rest from reference TRBV18 and TRBJ2-7): NAGVMQNPRHLVRRRGQEARLRCSPMKGHSHVYWYRQLPEEGLKFMVYLQKENIIDESGMPKERFSAEFPKEGPSILRIQQVVRGDSAAYFCASSTDLNSYEQYFGPGTRLTVT.

This clone was observed many times. V gene TRBV11-2 combines with J gene TRBJ2-7; a weak D match, TRBD1 (5 bases). The V gene lost 6 bases and the J gene lost 6 bases, with 15 bases spanning the gap. CDR1 and CDR2 (germline): SGHAT, FQNNGV. CDR3 size: 13 residues. The CDR3: CASSWAREGEQYF. The CDR3 nucleotides read TGTGCCAGCAGTTGGGCCAGGGAAGGCGAGCAGTACTTC. Together with reference TRBV11-2 and TRBJ2-7, the CDR3 gives the full variable domain: EAGVAQSPRYKIIEKRQSVAFWCNPISGHATLYWYQQILGQGPKLLIQFQNNGVVDDSQLPKDRFSAERLKGVDSTLKIQPAKLEDSAVYLCASSWAREGEQYFGPGTRLTVT.

This clone was observed a handful of times. The rearrangement links TRBV5-4 to TRBJ2-3; 7 nucleotides agree with TRBD2. The CDR3 extends over 17 amino acids. Losses at the gene ends were 4 bases for V and 1 base for J; bases not matched to a gene: 12. Germline V gene data show CDR1 as SGHNT and CDR2 as YYREEE (reference sequence). The CDR3 nucleotides read TGTGCCAGCAGCCAAAAGTCTGGGGCGGGGGGCACAGATACGCAGTATTTT. This codes for CASSQKSGAGGTDTQYF.

This clone was picked up a small number of times. This chain joins TRBV12-5 and TRBJ2-5, with D perhaps matching TRBD1 (6 bases). The CDR3 contains 14 residues. Trimming cost V 5 bases and J 1 base, with 11 bases left between them. Germline CDR1 reads LGHNT; CDR2 reads FRNRAP. This chain's CDR3 is CASGPQDSQETQYF. In DNA form, the CDR3 reads TGTGCTAGTGGTCCGCAGGACAGCCAAGAGACCCAGTACTTC.

The J gene is TRBJ2-2, the V gene TRBV6-5, with a tentative D call TRBD2 (5 bases). The germline V gene encodes CDR1 MNHEY and CDR2 SVGAGI. V dropped 7 bases and J dropped 3 bases, with 9 bases sitting between them. There are 13 residues in the CDR3. In DNA form, the CDR3 reads TGTGCCAGCAATCCCGGGGACACCGGGGAGCTGTTTTTT. Translating it yields CASNPGDTGELFF.

This clone was counted between two and nine times. The chain combines TRBV19 with TRBJ2-5; weak D call: TRBD2 (5 bases). From germline, CDR1 is LNHDA and CDR2 SQIVND (reference sequence). The germline V and J ends were trimmed by 6 bases and 3 bases, with 11 bases remaining between them. This CDR3 is 13 amino acids long. DNA for the CDR3: TGTGCCAGTAGACCGGGGTCAAAAGAGACCCAGTACTTC. It encodes CASRPGSKETQYF.

The rearrangement uses TRBV5-8 and TRBJ2-5; D gene unclear. Germline V gene data show CDR1 as SGHTS and CDR2 as YDEGEE. The length of the CDR3 is 13 residues. Trimming cost V 0 bases and J 3 bases, with 6 bases left between them. The CDR3 here is CASSLAPKETQYF. Written as DNA, the CDR3 is TGTGCCAGCAGCTTGGCCCCCAAAGAGACCCAGTACTTC.

The V gene is TRBV29-1, the J gene TRBJ1-2; 8 nucleotides align to TRBD1. This CDR3 is 12 amino acids long. V trimming: 6 bases; J trimming: 2 bases; junction bases outside the gene matches: 2. Germline assignment: CDR1 SQVTM and CDR2 ANQGSEA. Here the CDR3 reads CSVRQGNYGYTF. In DNA form, the CDR3 reads TGCAGCGTCAGACAGGGGAACTATGGCTACACCTTC.

This clone was observed a few times. The rearrangement uses TRBV6-1 and TRBJ1-5; 8 nucleotides line up with TRBD1. Germline V lookup: CDR1 MNHNS, CDR2 SASEGT. After removal of 4 bases from V and 5 bases from J, the junction contained 1 base not matched to a gene. This CDR3 contains 13 residues. The CDR3 region is CASSVQGDQPQHF. The CDR3 nucleotides read TGTGCCAGCAGTGTACAGGGGGATCAGCCCCAGCATTTT.

The chain carries TRBV1 and TRBJ2-2; the listed D gene, TRBD1, was not tested against the DNA. TRBV1 is designated a pseudogene. The CDR3 is made up of 19 amino acids. The CDR3 protein is CTSSQGKPPGQGYTGELFF. CDR3 sequence (DNA): TGCACCAGCAGCCAAGGAAAGCCCCCGGGACAGGGGTACACCGGGGAGCTGTTTTTT.

A few counts support this clone. The V gene is TRBV6-6, the J gene TRBJ1-3; unclear D gene. In germline, CDR1 is MNHNY, CDR2 SVGAGI (reference sequence). Between the trimmed V and J ends, which lost 5 bases and 2 bases, there was a span of 13 bases. The CDR3 totals 15 residues. The CDR3 loop reads CASSPTDTPGNTIYF. The DNA for the CDR3 is TGTGCCAGCAGTCCTACTGACACTCCTGGAAACACCATATATTTT.

This chain uses TRBV25-1 with TRBJ2-5, with 11 bases fitting TRBD1. J lost 3 bases, V lost 1 base, and 4 bases had no gene match. The CDR3 is made up of 16 amino acids. Germline V CDR1 and CDR2: MGHDK, SYGVNS. CDR3 coding DNA: TGTGCCAGCAGTGAATTTGGGACAGGGGGGAAAGAGACCCAGTACTTC. Translating gives CASSEFGTGGKETQYF.

The chain links TRBV7-6 to TRBJ2-1; D possibly corresponds to TRBD1 (6 bases). This CDR3 contains 13 residues. V gave up 5 bases and J gave up 7 bases, with 12 bases separating them. Per germline, CDR1 SGHVS and CDR2 FNYEAQ. CDR3 amino acids: CASSTKTGNEQFF. CDR3 bases: TGTGCCAGCAGCACTAAGACAGGAAATGAGCAGTTCTTC.

This clone occurred a few times. V gene TRBV6-1 combines with J gene TRBJ1-4; D possibly corresponds to TRBD1 (6 bases). This CDR3 has 14 amino acids. Trimming took 5 bases from V and 4 from J, leaving 11 bases between them. The germline V gene encodes CDR1 MNHNS and CDR2 SASEGT. DNA of the CDR3: TGTGCCAGCAGTCGGACAGAGTTTAATGAAAAACTGTTTTTT. It is translated as CASSRTEFNEKLFF.

This clone was seen more than once but under ten times. The chain is built from TRBV4-2 and TRBJ2-1, with D perhaps TRBD1 (5 bases). The ends were cut back, 0 bases at V and 6 bases at J, with 6 bases in the middle. CDR1 and CDR2 (germline): LGHNA, YNFKEQ. The CDR3 sequence is 13 residues long. CDR3 in amino acids: CASSQDRANEQFF. CDR3 sequence (DNA): TGTGCCAGCAGCCAAGACAGGGCCAATGAGCAGTTCTTC.

This clone appeared a few times. V gene TRBV6-6 combines with J gene TRBJ1-6, with 8 bases that match TRBD1. After removal of 7 bases from V and 6 bases from J, the junction contained 8 bases not matched to a gene. The CDR3 length is 15 residues. CDR1 and CDR2 (germline): MNHNY, SVGAGI (reference sequence). CDR3 amino acids: CASKGQGAFNSPLHF. The CDR3 nucleotides read TGTGCCAGCAAAGGGCAGGGGGCTTTTAATTCACCCCTCCACTTT.

This clone occurred a few times. The rearrangement joins TRBV19 to TRBJ2-1, with 13 bases matching TRBD2. Germline values: CDR1 LNHDA, CDR2 SQIVND (reference sequence). CDR3 length: 18 residues. Trimming removed 1 base from V and 4 bases from J; junction bases left unmatched: 7. The CDR3, as DNA: TGTGCCAGTAGTATAGGCCAACTAGCGGGGGGGCTGTACAATGAGCAGTTCTTC. Translation gives CASSIGQLAGGLYNEQFF.

The rearrangement uses TRBV5-1 and TRBJ2-1; D perhaps matches TRBD1 (5 bases). The CDR3 extends over 16 amino acids. Trimming stripped 0 bases from V and 0 bases from J, with 10 bases between. Germline V gives CDR1 SGHRS, CDR2 YFSETQ. This CDR3 is CASSLEDTYSYNEQFF. The CDR3, as DNA: TGCGCCAGCAGCTTGGAGGACACATACTCCTACAATGAGCAGTTCTTC. Complete variable domain (other parts from reference TRBV5-1 and TRBJ2-1): KAGVTQTPRYLIKTRGQQVTLSCSPISGHRSVSWYQQTPGQGLQFLFEYFSETQRNKGNFPGRFSGRQFSNSRSEMNVSTLELGDSALYLCASSLEDTYSYNEQFFGPGTRLTVL.

This chain connects TRBV19 to TRBJ2-1; 7 nucleotides align to TRBD2. The germline CDR1 and CDR2 sequences are LNHDA and SQIVND (reference sequence). There are 14 residues in the CDR3. The V and J ends lost 7 bases and 7 bases, in that order; junction bases with no gene match: 10. The CDR3 region is CASTIGLAANEQFF. For the CDR3, the DNA is TGTGCCAGTACCATCGGGCTAGCGGCTAATGAGCAGTTCTTC.

This clone has more than one count but fewer than ten. The chain couples TRBV5-1 to TRBJ2-5; TRBD1 agrees at 9 bases. The CDR3 has 13 amino acids. In germline, CDR1 is SGHRS, CDR2 YFSETQ. Germline trimming cut 4 bases from V and 5 bases from J; bases unmatched to any gene: 3. The CDR3 DNA reads TGCGCCAGCAGCCCCGGACAGGGGGAGACCCAGTACTTC. Translated: CASSPGQGETQYF.

The CDR3 loop reads CASSPGTSYGYTF. CDR3 coding DNA: TGTGCCAGCTCACCTGGGACAAGCTATGGCTACACCTTC. V is TRBV18 and J is TRBJ1-2; TRBD1 might be the D (6 bases). CDR1 and CDR2 from the germline V gene are KGHSH and LQKENI. The CDR3 totals 13 residues. The V gene lost 3 bases and the J gene lost 4 bases, with 9 bases spanning the gap.

J is TRBJ2-5 and V is TRBV2; 12 nucleotides match TRBD2. CDR3 length: 15 residues. The germline CDR1 and CDR2 sequences are SNHLY and FYNNEI. V gave up 5 bases and J gave up 4 bases; unmatched junction bases: 5. This CDR3 is CASSLAGGPGETQYF. DNA for the CDR3: TGTGCCAGCAGTCTAGCGGGGGGGCCAGGAGAGACCCAGTACTTC.

This chain joins TRBV25-1 and TRBJ1-2; D may be TRBD1 (6 bases). The CDR3 has 14 residues. Trimming removed 1 base from V and 3 bases from J, with 9 bases in between. Germline V gives CDR1 MGHDK, CDR2 SYGVNS. In DNA form, the CDR3 reads TGTGCCAGCAGTGAATTAGCAGGGGACTATGGCTACACCTTC. As protein: CASSELAGDYGYTF.

This chain uses TRBV5-1 with TRBJ2-2; D unclear. The CDR3 length is 18 residues. CDR1 is SGHRS, CDR2 YFSETQ, per germline. V gave up 0 bases and J gave up 0 bases, with 15 bases separating them. CDR3 sequence (DNA): TGCGCCAGCAGCTTGGGTCCGGGTTTTGTGTCGAACACCGGGGAGCTGTTTTTT. Translating it yields CASSLGPGFVSNTGELFF. Based on the CDR3 plus reference TRBV5-1 and TRBJ2-2, the full variable domain is KAGVTQTPRYLIKTRGQQVTLSCSPISGHRSVSWYQQTPGQGLQFLFEYFSETQRNKGNFPGRFSGRQFSNSRSEMNVSTLELGDSALYLCASSLGPGFVSNTGELFFGEGSRLTVL.

The chain recombines TRBV6-4 with TRBJ2-1; D perhaps matches TRBD1 (6 bases). Trimming removed 4 bases at V and 0 bases at J, with 10 bases between. Germline lookup yields CDR1 MRHNA and CDR2 SNTAGT. The CDR3 contains 15 residues. Written as DNA, the CDR3 is TGTGCCAGCAGTGGGACAGCTGGCTCCTACAATGAGCAGTTCTTC. This encodes CASSGTAGSYNEQFF.

This clone was found a few times. This sequence joins TRBV27 and TRBJ2-4; TRBD1 matches at 7 bases. V lost 5 bases to trimming and J lost 8 bases; unmatched junction nucleotides: 12. Germline CDR1 reads MNHEY; CDR2 reads SMNVEV (reference sequence). The CDR3 is made up of 15 amino acids. The DNA for the CDR3 is TGTGCCAGCAGTCCTCGGGACAGAACCAAGGACATTCAGTACTTC. Protein: CASSPRDRTKDIQYF.

This clone appeared a few times. The chain employs TRBV4-2 and TRBJ2-3, with a weak D call TRBD2 (5 bases). Germline CDR1 reads LGHNA; CDR2 reads YNFKEQ. The CDR3 spans 15 residues. Trimming removed 1 base at V and 1 base at J, with 9 bases between. This CDR3 is CASSQVGSGTDTQYF. The CDR3 DNA is TGTGCCAGCAGCCAAGTGGGTAGCGGCACAGATACGCAGTATTTT.